These 15 T cell receptor beta chains share one sample of origin, sequenced in a study of blood T cell repertoires in COVID-19. Assay: immunoSEQ multiplex PCR; the TCRdb copy retains only in-frame clones and omits some. This table holds approximately 30,000 clones, 87% found once. The sequencing sample was made of peripheral blood. These receptors came from a human donor in a cohort sampled during active COVID-19.

The gene calls are TRBV7-3 and TRBJ2-1; 9 bases line up with TRBD1. The CDR3 has 15 amino acids. J lost 8 bases, V lost 5 bases, and 10 bases had no gene match. Germline CDR1 reads SGHTA; CDR2 reads FQGTGA. The CDR3 here is CASSLQGAPSDEQFF. In nucleotides, the CDR3 is TGTGCCAGCAGCCTACAGGGGGCGCCGTCTGATGAGCAGTTCTTC.

The chain joins TRBV10-2 to TRBJ2-3; 11 bases line up with TRBD2. Germline values: CDR1 WSHSY, CDR2 SAAADI. Trimming took 7 bases from V and 1 from J; bases not matched to a gene: 13. The CDR3 has 18 amino acids. The CDR3, as DNA: TGCGCCAGCATGAGACTAGCGGGATTCCAGAGCCGCACAGATACGCAGTATTTT. Translating it yields CASMRLAGFQSRTDTQYF.

This clone was counted once. V and J are TRBV5-1 and TRBJ2-5; the D gene is possibly TRBD1 (7 bases). This CDR3 region has 13 residues. Germline CDR1 is SGHRS and CDR2 is YFSETQ. V lost 1 base and J lost 5, with 9 bases in between. The CDR3 DNA is TGCGCCAGCAGCTTGTCAGGGGGGGAGACCCAGTACTTC. It specifies CASSLSGGETQYF. The full variable domain, in which reference TRBV5-1 and TRBJ2-5 provide the parts outside the CDR3, is KAGVTQTPRYLIKTRGQQVTLSCSPISGHRSVSWYQQTPGQGLQFLFEYFSETQRNKGNFPGRFSGRQFSNSRSEMNVSTLELGDSALYLCASSLSGGETQYFGPGTRLLVL.

The V call is TRBV5-6, the J call TRBJ1-4; 8 nucleotides align to TRBD1. CDR3 length: 15 residues. CDR1 is SGHDT and CDR2 is YYEEEE in the germline V gene. The junction had 8 bases not matched to a gene; V was cut back by 7 bases and J by 3 bases. This chain's CDR3 is CASGAGGAANEKLFF. The CDR3 DNA sequence: TGTGCCAGCGGGGCAGGGGGCGCGGCTAATGAAAAACTGTTTTTT.

In this sample, this clone turned up a few times. J is TRBJ2-7 and V is TRBV2; TRBD2 agrees at 14 bases. Germline values: CDR1 SNHLY, CDR2 FYNNEI. Trimming removed 9 bases from V and 6 bases from J; junction bases left unmatched: 10. The CDR3 is 15 residues long. The CDR3 region is CARSGLAGARGEQYF. In DNA form, the CDR3 reads TGTGCCAGATCGGGACTAGCGGGGGCCCGAGGCGAGCAGTACTTC.

This sequence joins TRBV18 and TRBJ1-2, with 10 bases that match TRBD1. CDR3 size: 13 residues. V was pared by 3 bases and J by 6 bases, with 1 base of the junction left unmatched. Germline V gene lookup returns CDR1 KGHSH and CDR2 LQKENI. In DNA, the CDR3 is TGTGCCAGCTCACCTGACAGGGGGCATGGCTACACCTTC. Translating gives CASSPDRGHGYTF.

V gene TRBV5-1 combines with J gene TRBJ2-1, with D possibly TRBD2 on 5 matching bases. The germline CDR1 and CDR2 sequences are SGHRS and YFSETQ. The V end was cut by 4 bases, the J end by 0 bases, with 11 bases between. The CDR3 spans 15 residues. The CDR3 spells CASSPGMGSYNEQFF. Here the CDR3 DNA reads TGCGCCAGCAGCCCGGGAATGGGCTCCTACAATGAGCAGTTCTTC.

V and J are TRBV5-1 and TRBJ2-3; 9 bases match TRBD2. CDR1 SGHRS and CDR2 YFSETQ come from the germline V gene. The CDR3 has 16 amino acids. With V trimmed by 3 bases and J by 6 bases, 11 bases remained unmatched. The DNA for the CDR3 is TGCGCCAGCAGCTCGGGACTAGCAGGAATCGGGGATACGCAGTATTTT. Protein: CASSSGLAGIGDTQYF. Full variable domain (outside the CDR3, taken from reference TRBV5-1 and TRBJ2-3): KAGVTQTPRYLIKTRGQQVTLSCSPISGHRSVSWYQQTPGQGLQFLFEYFSETQRNKGNFPGRFSGRQFSNSRSEMNVSTLELGDSALYLCASSSGLAGIGDTQYFGPGTRLTVL.

The chain carries TRBV28 and TRBJ1-5, with 7 nucleotides matching TRBD1. The CDR3 has 14 amino acids. V lost 6 bases, J lost 0 bases, and 2 bases stayed unmatched. From germline, CDR1 is MDHEN and CDR2 SYDVKM. The CDR3 loop is CASSGTVSNQPQHF. The CDR3 DNA reads TGTGCCAGCAGCGGGACAGTTAGCAATCAGCCCCAGCATTTT.

The chain links TRBV5-4 to TRBJ2-2; 7 bases align to TRBD2. In germline, CDR1 is SGHNT, CDR2 YYREEE (reference sequence). Unmatched junction bases numbered 6, after V lost 0 bases and J lost 4 bases. The CDR3 covers 16 residues. The CDR3 sequence is CASSLGLAESTGELFF. In nucleotides, the CDR3 is TGTGCCAGCAGCTTGGGTCTAGCGGAGTCCACCGGGGAGCTGTTTTTT.

This clone has a handful of counts. The chain employs TRBV5-1 and TRBJ1-1; no clear D. Germline-derived CDR1 and CDR2 are SGHRS and YFSETQ. With 7 bases removed from V and 1 base from J, the gap between germline ends came to 17 bases. The CDR3 has 15 residues. The CDR3 bases are TGCGCCAGCTCCCCAGCGGCCGGTGGGAACACTGAAGCTTTCTTT. It yields the protein CASSPAAGGNTEAFF.

The chain is built from TRBV11-3 and TRBJ1-3, with a weak D call TRBD1 (6 bases). Trimming removed 5 bases at V and 4 bases at J, with 18 bases between. Germline-derived CDR1 and CDR2 are SGHNT and YENEEA. The CDR3 consists of 16 residues. The CDR3 sequence: CASSPGTFRRGNTIYF. DNA for the CDR3: TGTGCCAGCAGCCCAGGGACATTTCGGAGAGGAAACACCATATATTTT.

This chain joins TRBV19 and TRBJ1-2, with 7 nucleotides matching TRBD1. Germline values: CDR1 LNHDA, CDR2 SQIVND (reference sequence). V dropped 6 bases and J dropped 8; count of bases not matched to a gene: 18. This CDR3 is 16 amino acids long. CDR3 sequence reads: CASRAGGYLRSGGYTF. DNA of the CDR3: TGTGCCAGTAGAGCAGGGGGATACCTTCGCTCCGGGGGCTACACCTTC.

CDR3 bases: TGTGCCAGCAGCTTGGGCCCGGACACCGGGGAGCTGTTTTTT. Protein sequence: CASSLGPDTGELFF. V is TRBV5-4 and J is TRBJ2-2; D is undetermined. V was cut by 0 bases and J by 3 bases, with 6 bases left in between. The CDR3 runs 14 residues. CDR1 and CDR2 (germline): SGHNT, YYREEE (reference sequence).

The V and J genes are TRBV5-6 and TRBJ2-4; D remains unclear. The CDR3 loop spans 14 amino acids. Trimming took off 0 bases at V and 4 bases at J, with 8 bases between the two ends. From germline, CDR1 is SGHDT and CDR2 YYEEEE. CDR3 nucleotide sequence: TGTGCCAGCAGCTTGGGGTGGCCAAAAAACATTCAGTACTTC. Translating it yields CASSLGWPKNIQYF.